Sequencing of this T cell receptor beta chain was carried out in a study of human T cells and chemical hapten exposure. The study, taken as a whole, reports: The presence of alopecia in the donors means their immune response may differ from healthy people's. Counts of TCRs above 1 in 1000 frequency stayed unchanged with DPC sensitization.

Original methodology: Samples had a median of about 96,000 TCRs, ranging roughly 23,224 to 690,600. Each CDR3 protein gets one entry after TCRdb re-called the RACE reads with MiXCR. The V and J calls come from TCRdb's annotation, not from the publication. Found here are 110,000 or so distinct CDR3 sequences, under 40% of them singletons; the top ten hold roughly 2.6%. A word on this clonotype: What it binds is unknown.

The CDR3 is 14 residues long. V shed 5 bases and J shed 0 bases, with 10 bases lying between them. CDR1 is SGHRS and CDR2 is YFSETQ in the germline V gene. The sample's time point: patch test 3, about 24 weeks after DPC sensitization. The treatment here: therapeutic diphenylcyclopropenone sensitization with weekly scalp DPC. The sequence was obtained from a man aged 40-49 years with alopecia areata. Some clones in this sample may be carry-over from other donors' samples. The rearrangement uses TRBV5-1 and TRBJ2-3, with D unresolved. This material consisted of whole blood, taken in connection with sensitization to the hapten diphenylcyclopropenone (DPC). The CDR3 protein is CASSAGISTDTQYF. CDR3 coding DNA: TGCGCCAGCAGTGCTGGGATTAGCACAGATACGCAGTATTTT. The full variable domain, completed using reference TRBV5-1 and TRBJ2-3, is KAGVTQTPRYLIKTRGQQVTLSCSPISGHRSVSWYQQTPGQGLQFLFEYFSETQRNKGNFPGRFSGRQFSNSRSEMNVSTLELGDSALYLCASSAGISTDTQYFGPGTRLTVL.